The rows below give T cell receptor beta chains drawn from one sample of a study of OX40 agonist ivuxolimab in advanced cancers. Clones were sequenced by immunoSEQ multiplex PCR, and TCRdb holds only the in-frame ones, with some missing. Among about 60,000 clones, 89% were seen once, and the ten largest hold 9% to 15%. The specimen was CD4+ or CD8+ T cells sorted from blood, collected in a trial of the OX40 agonist ivuxolimab. The receptor source for this set is an adult with an advanced solid tumor such as melanoma, head and neck, liver or kidney cancer. CDR3s include the opening cysteine and the closing phenylalanine or tryptophan. Each record gives: V gene, CDR3 protein.

>TRBV6-6
CASSYSQTSNYGYTF
>TRBV28
CASSWTLSEPQHF
>TRBV2
CASRAGTGEFVYGYTF
>TRBV27
CASSLLGLVRHTMEDEQFF
>TRBV30
CAWNTGTGGYSPLHF
>TRBV27
CASSTDYNSPLHF
>TRBV7-9
CASSLDEQYF
>TRBV27
CASSGPGEAADTQYF
>TRBV9
CASATGGAYNEQFF
>TRBV11-2
CASSGTMSGGYTF
>TRBV27
CASSLGRGNEQFF
>TRBV4-1
CASSQDAGTGFVGYTF
>TRBV9
CASSGVTSGRPIEQFF
>TRBV6-5
CASSYQRTPNTEAFF
>TRBV11-2
CASSLDLAGVRNEQFF
>TRBV4-1
CASSQAGEQYF
>TRBV29-1
CSVVLGTVNTQYF
>TRBV29-1
CSARGIFDYGYTF
>TRBV6-5
CASRSGFSYNEQFF
>TRBV7-9
CASSSTQVRRSGANVLTF
>TRBV7-3
CASSSTGSGTDTQYF
>TRBV11-2
CASSAVGRDTQYF
>TRBV27
CASSPEMGEVGNTIYF
>TRBV7-9
CASSSPAGTNEKLFF
>TRBV11-2
CACQDSDNEQFF
>TRBV12-5
CASGLPTTSGWSTDTQYF
>TRBV6-6
CATRHRGSNEQFF
>TRBV27
CASSLSAVGSGANVLTF
>TRBV5-1
CASSPRTESSSYNSPLHF
>TRBV6-6
CASSPGPIVYEQFF
>TRBV21-1
CASPFLLAAKNIQYF
>TRBV19
CASSSPSLGGYTF
>TRBV28
CASSFLRSGTLTNEKLFF
>TRBV30
CAWSSENRGYEQYF
>TRBV7-9
CASSSLGYDEQFF
>TRBV29-1
CSVTGGSYNEQFF
>TRBV5-4
CASSADTNTEAFF
>TRBV2
CASSDEVSYNEQFF
>TRBV7-6
CASSPGRDTQYF
>TRBV7-8
CASTRGLITGELFF
>TRBV11-2
CASSPRRALPTDTQYF
>TRBV7-9
CASSLFGQLNYNEQFF
>TRBV30
CTWNRATEAFF
>TRBV7-8
CASCLGSRSSYNEQFF
>TRBV4-1
CASSQGTAGNTIYF
>TRBV9
CASSVAGGPSTGELFF
>TRBV5-4
CASSLTTGGTEAFF
>TRBV5-6
CASTMGLAGWETQYF
>TRBV7-8
CASSLTGGPLNEQFF
>TRBV13
CASSLGDFLPETQYF